A selection of T cell receptor beta chains follows, all from one sample in a study of PD-1 blockade in mismatch repair-deficient tumors. Assay used: immunoSEQ multiplex PCR; TCRdb lists only in-frame clones, some missing. There are about 51,000 clones in the sample; over 70% occur only once, and around 8.1% lies in the top ten. Sample: peripheral blood, taken more than 19 weeks after starting pembrolizumab. The receptors come from an adult with mismatch repair-deficient cancer. Both conserved end residues are part of each CDR3. The order of the fields is D gene, J gene, V gene, clone size, CDR3 DNA, CDR3 protein. D genes are given only for firm matches. The size field is filled for only some rows; it gives once, few, many or a size class.

D: .
J: TRBJ2-1
V: TRBV7-9
size: .
DNA: TGTGCCAGCAGCTTAGGGTCTCTCAGGGGAAGCTCCTACAATGAGCAGTTCTTC
CDR3: CASSLGSLRGSSYNEQFF

D: TRBD2
J: TRBJ2-7
V: TRBV7-8
size: .
DNA: TGTGCCAGCAGCTCCGGGACTAGCGGGAGCGGGGAGCAGTACTTC
CDR3: CASSSGTSGSGEQYF

D: TRBD2
J: TRBJ2-2
V: TRBV2
size: .
DNA: TGTGCCAGCAATCGACTAGCGTCGGGGACCGGGGAGCTGTTTTTT
CDR3: CASNRLASGTGELFF

D: .
J: TRBJ2-1
V: TRBV29-1
size: .
DNA: TGCAGCGTGATTGGGTCCTACAATGAGCAGTTCTTC
CDR3: CSVIGSYNEQFF

D: .
J: TRBJ1-1
V: TRBV29-1
size: .
DNA: TGCAGCGTTGAAATCAGGGGTACTGAAGCTTTCTTT
CDR3: CSVEIRGTEAFF

D: TRBD2
J: TRBJ2-3
V: TRBV9
size: .
DNA: TGTGCCAGCAGCACAATTAGCGGGAGAGTGACAGATACGCAGTATTTT
CDR3: CASSTISGRVTDTQYF

D: .
J: TRBJ2-1
V: TRBV25-1
size: .
DNA: TGTGCCAGCAGTGCGGGGGGCCCCTACAATGAGCAGTTCTTC
CDR3: CASSAGGPYNEQFF

D: TRBD2
J: TRBJ2-7
V: TRBV11-2
size: .
DNA: TGTGCCAGCAGCTTAATACGCCTAGCGGACGGTGAGCAGTACTTC
CDR3: CASSLIRLADGEQYF

D: .
J: TRBJ2-7
V: TRBV6-6
size: .
DNA: TGTGCCAGCAGTCGACTAGTCCCTCCGGGAGAGCAGTACTTC
CDR3: CASSRLVPPGEQYF

D: .
J: TRBJ2-5
V: TRBV7-6
size: .
DNA: TGTGCCAGCAGCCCCCGGGACTACCAAGAGACCCAGTACTTC
CDR3: CASSPRDYQETQYF

D: TRBD2
J: TRBJ2-2
V: TRBV27
size: .
DNA: TGTGCCAGCAGTTTAGAAGGGAGGGGGAACACCGGGGAGCTGTTTTTT
CDR3: CASSLEGRGNTGELFF

D: .
J: TRBJ2-1
V: TRBV11-3
size: .
DNA: TGTGCCAGCAGCAGAGCGGAACTCTTCTACAATGAGCAGTTCTTC
CDR3: CASSRAELFYNEQFF

D: .
J: TRBJ2-5
V: TRBV11-2
size: .
DNA: TGTGCCAGCAGCACTCAGCGAGGCGGGGAAGAGACCCAGTACTTC
CDR3: CASSTQRGGEETQYF

D: .
J: TRBJ2-5
V: TRBV30
size: .
DNA: TGTGCCTGGAGTGGAAGGATCCAAGAGACCCAGTACTTC
CDR3: CAWSGRIQETQYF

D: .
J: TRBJ2-5
V: TRBV15
size: .
DNA: TGTGCCACCAGCGGGGGTGGGGATTTTGAGACCCAGTACTTC
CDR3: CATSGGGDFETQYF

D: .
J: TRBJ1-2
V: TRBV18
size: .
DNA: TGTGCCAGCTCACCAACCGGGGCGTCTAACTATGGCTACACCTTC
CDR3: CASSPTGASNYGYTF

D: .
J: TRBJ1-4
V: TRBV5-6
size: .
DNA: TGTGCCAGCAGCGACGCAGGGCCGGGGAATGAAAAACTGTTTTTT
CDR3: CASSDAGPGNEKLFF

D: .
J: TRBJ2-5
V: TRBV27
size: few
DNA: TGTGCCAGCAGTTTTGGTGACAGTCGGGAGACCCAGTACTTC
CDR3: CASSFGDSRETQYF

D: .
J: TRBJ1-3
V: TRBV11-2
size: .
DNA: TGTGCCAGCAGCTTGAAGCTTTTCGGGGCTGGAAACACCATATATTTT
CDR3: CASSLKLFGAGNTIYF

D: TRBD2
J: TRBJ2-7
V: TRBV7-9
size: .
DNA: TGTGCCAGCAGCTTAGCCGGGCGGGCGGGAGAGGACGAGCAGTACTTC
CDR3: CASSLAGRAGEDEQYF

D: .
J: TRBJ2-7
V: TRBV27
size: few
DNA: TGTGCCAGCAGCGGACGGAGCTCCTACGAGCAGTACTTC
CDR3: CASSGRSSYEQYF

D: .
J: TRBJ2-7
V: TRBV10-2
size: few
DNA: TGCGCCAGCAGTGCGACAGAGCTTCTACGCGAGCAGTACTTC
CDR3: CASSATELLREQYF

D: .
J: TRBJ1-2
V: TRBV5-6
size: .
DNA: TGTGCCAGCAGCCCGGACATTTACTATGGCTACACCTTC
CDR3: CASSPDIYYGYTF

D: TRBD2
J: TRBJ2-1
V: TRBV4-3
size: .
DNA: TGCGCCAGCAGCCAAGGGGTACTAGCGGGATTTTCCTACAATGAGCAGTTCTTC
CDR3: CASSQGVLAGFSYNEQFF

D: TRBD1
J: TRBJ1-1
V: TRBV11-2
size: once
DNA: TGTGCCAGCAGCTTAATAGGCCGGGGACAGATGAACACTGAAGCTTTCTTT
CDR3: CASSLIGRGQMNTEAFF

D: .
J: TRBJ2-7
V: TRBV5-1
size: .
DNA: TGCGCCAGCAGCTTGGGGCAGGGCTGGGAGCAGTACTTC
CDR3: CASSLGQGWEQYF

D: .
J: TRBJ1-2
V: TRBV10-3
size: .
DNA: TGTGCCATCAGCCTCGGCGGGGAGGTAGGCTACACCTTC
CDR3: CAISLGGEVGYTF

D: .
J: TRBJ2-7
V: TRBV28
size: .
DNA: TGTGCCAGCAATCTAGGGGGGAGCCCCTACGAGCAGTACTTC
CDR3: CASNLGGSPYEQYF

D: TRBD2
J: TRBJ2-1
V: TRBV5-1
size: once
DNA: TGCGCCAGCAGCTCGGGACTAGCGGGACTGGATGAGCAGTTCTTC
CDR3: CASSSGLAGLDEQFF

D: .
J: TRBJ2-3
V: TRBV4-2
size: once
DNA: TGTGCCAGCAGCCAAGACCTAAGCGGATCTAGCACAGATACGCAGTATTTT
CDR3: CASSQDLSGSSTDTQYF

D: TRBD2
J: TRBJ2-3
V: TRBV7-3
size: .
DNA: TGTGCCAGCAGCTCCCCTCGGGGGGGCAGGTCAGATACGCAGTATTTT
CDR3: CASSSPRGGRSDTQYF

D: .
J: TRBJ1-1
V: TRBV27
size: .
DNA: TGTGCCAGCAGTGTTGGACAGAGGGACACTGAAGCTTTCTTT
CDR3: CASSVGQRDTEAFF

D: .
J: TRBJ2-7
V: TRBV25-1
size: .
DNA: TGTGCCAGCAGTGAATCTAATTCACAGGGTCACTCCTACGAGCAGTACTTC
CDR3: CASSESNSQGHSYEQYF

D: .
J: TRBJ1-5
V: TRBV7-2
size: .
DNA: TGTGCCAGCAGCCGAGAAGGTCAGCCCCAGCATTTT
CDR3: CASSREGQPQHF

D: .
J: TRBJ1-3
V: TRBV7-3
size: .
DNA: TGTGCCAGCAGCTTATGGGGGGGACGAGGAAACACCATATATTTT
CDR3: CASSLWGGRGNTIYF

D: TRBD2
J: TRBJ2-3
V: TRBV30
size: .
DNA: TGTGCCTGGAGTGTAAAGGACTGGACTAGCGGGAGCACAGATACGCAGTATTTT
CDR3: CAWSVKDWTSGSTDTQYF

D: .
J: TRBJ1-1
V: TRBV6-4
size: .
DNA: TGTGCCAGCAAGGAGGAAGACAGCATGAACACTGAAGCTTTCTTT
CDR3: CASKEEDSMNTEAFF

D: .
J: TRBJ2-7
V: TRBV6-5
size: .
DNA: TGTGCCAGCAGTATCTCCTACGAGCAGTACTTC
CDR3: CASSISYEQYF